This T cell receptor (beta chain) was recovered during a study of post-analysis software for immune sequencing data. Points on this clonotype: Its antigen is currently unknown.

CDR3 length: 20 residues. After removal of 3 bases from V and 4 bases from J, the junction contained 19 bases not matched to a gene. Germline V CDR1 and CDR2: MNHEY, SMNVEV (reference sequence). Every TCR beta cDNA library bore unique molecular identifiers. MiXCR was run by TCRdb on the PCR reads, yielding one entry per CDR3 protein. The sample has 450,000 to 650,000 distinct CDR3 sequences, around 44% seen once; the top ten hold 1.5% to 2%. Study-level points and caveats: The study found significantly lower normalized Chao1 diversity in multiple sclerosis patients than in controls. F measure showed strong co-clustering of same-batch samples. Among roughly 5 TRBV segments more frequent in patients than controls were TRBV5-6, TRBV5-1 and TRBV20-1.

Material: blood. The chain recombines TRBV27 with TRBJ1-1, with 11 bases aligning to TRBD1. The clonotype was recovered from a girl aged 10 to 17 with multiple sclerosis. The CDR3 here is CASSFNLRRDRGSIGTEAFF. CDR3 DNA sequence: TGTGCCAGCAGTTTTAACCTCCGACGGGACAGGGGGAGTATAGGCACTGAAGCTTTCTTT.